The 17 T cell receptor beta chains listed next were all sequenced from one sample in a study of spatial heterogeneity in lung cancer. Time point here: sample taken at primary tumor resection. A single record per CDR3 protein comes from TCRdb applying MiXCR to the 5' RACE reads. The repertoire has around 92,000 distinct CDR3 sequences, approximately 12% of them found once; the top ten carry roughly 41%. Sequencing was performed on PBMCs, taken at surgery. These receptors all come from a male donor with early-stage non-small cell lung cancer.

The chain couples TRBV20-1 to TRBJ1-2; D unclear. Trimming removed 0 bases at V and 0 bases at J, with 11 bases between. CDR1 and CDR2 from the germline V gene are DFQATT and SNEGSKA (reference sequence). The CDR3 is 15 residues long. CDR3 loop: CSAREGFRPNYGYTF. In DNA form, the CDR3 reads TGCAGTGCTAGAGAGGGGTTCCGCCCTAACTATGGCTACACCTTC.

CDR3 DNA: TGTGCCAGCAGTTCCCCGACAGACGAGCAGTACTTC. Residues: CASSSPTDEQYF. The V call is TRBV28, the J call TRBJ2-7; D may be TRBD1 (5 bases). Trimming pared 4 bases from V and 5 bases from J, leaving 9 bases between. From germline, CDR1 is MDHEN and CDR2 SYDVKM. This CDR3 comprises 12 residues.

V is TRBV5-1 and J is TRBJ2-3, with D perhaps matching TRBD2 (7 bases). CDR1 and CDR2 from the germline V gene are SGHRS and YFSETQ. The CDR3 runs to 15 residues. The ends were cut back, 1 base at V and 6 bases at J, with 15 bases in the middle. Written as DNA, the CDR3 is TGCGCCAGCAGCTTGCGTGGCGGGGGCCGGGATACGCAGTATTTT. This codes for CASSLRGGGRDTQYF.

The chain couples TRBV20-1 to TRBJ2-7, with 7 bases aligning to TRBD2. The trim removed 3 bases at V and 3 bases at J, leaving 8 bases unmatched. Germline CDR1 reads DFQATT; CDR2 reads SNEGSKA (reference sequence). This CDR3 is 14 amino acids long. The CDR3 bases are TGCAGTGCTAGTCCGGGGGGTCTAGGCTACGAGCAGTACTTC. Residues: CSASPGGLGYEQYF.

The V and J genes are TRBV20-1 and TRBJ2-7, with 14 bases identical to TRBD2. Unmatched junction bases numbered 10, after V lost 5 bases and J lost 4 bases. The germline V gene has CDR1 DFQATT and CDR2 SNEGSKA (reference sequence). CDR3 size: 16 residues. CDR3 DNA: TGCAGTGCTGACGGGACTAGCGGGAGTGTGTCTTACGAGCAGTACTTC. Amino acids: CSADGTSGSVSYEQYF.

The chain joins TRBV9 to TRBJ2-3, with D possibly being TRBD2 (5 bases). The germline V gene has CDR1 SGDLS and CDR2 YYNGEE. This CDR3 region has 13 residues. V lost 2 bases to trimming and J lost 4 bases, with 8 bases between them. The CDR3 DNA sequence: TGTGCCAGCAGCGTTTCCGGGGCAGATACGCAGTATTTT. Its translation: CASSVSGADTQYF. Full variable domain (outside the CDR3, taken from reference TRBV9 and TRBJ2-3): DSGVTQTPKHLITATGQRVTLRCSPRSGDLSVYWYQQSLDQGLQFLIQYYNGEERAKGNILERFSAQQFPDLHSELNLSSLELGDSALYFCASSVSGADTQYFGPGTRLTVL.

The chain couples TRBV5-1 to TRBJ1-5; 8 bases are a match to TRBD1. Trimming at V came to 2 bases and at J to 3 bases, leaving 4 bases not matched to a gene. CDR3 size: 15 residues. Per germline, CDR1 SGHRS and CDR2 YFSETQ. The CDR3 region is CASSLQTGANQPQHF. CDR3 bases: TGCGCCAGCAGCTTACAGACAGGGGCCAATCAGCCCCAGCATTTT.

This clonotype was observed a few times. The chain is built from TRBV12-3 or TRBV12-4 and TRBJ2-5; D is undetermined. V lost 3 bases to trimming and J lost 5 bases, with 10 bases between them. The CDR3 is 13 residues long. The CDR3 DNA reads TGTGCCAGCAGTTTGGGCGGCGGCGAGACCCAGTACTTC. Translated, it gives CASSLGGGETQYF.

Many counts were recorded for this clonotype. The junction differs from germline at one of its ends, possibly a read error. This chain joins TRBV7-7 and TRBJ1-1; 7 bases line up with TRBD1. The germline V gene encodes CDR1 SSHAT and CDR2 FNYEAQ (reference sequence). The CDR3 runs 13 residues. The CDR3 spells CASSRDRNTEAFF. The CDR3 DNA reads TGTGCTAGCAGCCGGGACAGAAACACTGAAGCTTTCTTT.

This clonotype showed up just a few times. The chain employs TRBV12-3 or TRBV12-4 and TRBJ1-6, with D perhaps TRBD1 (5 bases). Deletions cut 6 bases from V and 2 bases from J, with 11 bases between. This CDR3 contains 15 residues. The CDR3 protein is CASSTRGTYNSPLHF. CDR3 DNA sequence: TGTGCCAGCAGCACCCGGGGGACCTATAATTCACCCCTCCACTTT.

The CDR3: CSARTGGINQPQHF. DNA of the CDR3: TGCAGTGCTCGGACAGGGGGGATCAATCAGCCCCAGCATTTT. The chain combines TRBV20-1 with TRBJ1-5; 10 bases fit TRBD1. Germline V CDR1 and CDR2: DFQATT, SNEGSKA (reference sequence). This CDR3 contains 14 residues. Trimming removed 5 bases from V and 3 bases from J; junction bases left unmatched: 4.

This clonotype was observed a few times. The CDR3 region is CSARDAGQPNTEAFF. In DNA, the CDR3 is TGCAGTGCTAGAGACGCGGGACAGCCGAACACTGAAGCTTTCTTT. V gene TRBV20-1 combines with J gene TRBJ1-1; 7 bases fit TRBD1. J gave up 1 base and V 0 bases, and 5 bases lay outside the gene matches. Germline loops: CDR1 DFQATT, CDR2 SNEGSKA (reference sequence). The CDR3 is 15 amino acids.

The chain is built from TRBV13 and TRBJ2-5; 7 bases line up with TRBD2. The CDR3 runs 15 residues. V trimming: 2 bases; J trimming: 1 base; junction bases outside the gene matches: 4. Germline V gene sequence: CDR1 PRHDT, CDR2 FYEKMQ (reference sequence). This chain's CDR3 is CASSLWGRGQETQYF. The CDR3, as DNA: TGTGCCAGCAGCTTATGGGGGAGGGGCCAAGAGACCCAGTACTTC.

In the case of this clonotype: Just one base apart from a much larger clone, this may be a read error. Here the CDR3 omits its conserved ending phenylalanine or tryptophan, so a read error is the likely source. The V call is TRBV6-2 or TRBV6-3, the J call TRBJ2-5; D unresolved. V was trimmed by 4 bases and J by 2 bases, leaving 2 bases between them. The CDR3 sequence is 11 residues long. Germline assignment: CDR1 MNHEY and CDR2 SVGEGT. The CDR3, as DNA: TGTGCCAGCAGTTCACAAGAGACCCAGTACCTC. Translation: CASSSQETQYL.

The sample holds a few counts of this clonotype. The DNA of the CDR3 is TGTGCCAGCAGCAACCGACAGGGAAACGAGCAGTACTTC. Translating gives CASSNRQGNEQYF. The chain has TRBV7-2 and TRBJ2-7; 7 bases fit TRBD1. The CDR3 loop spans 13 amino acids. V gave up 5 bases and J gave up 5 bases; unmatched junction bases: 6. CDR1 is SGHTA, CDR2 FQGNSA, per germline.

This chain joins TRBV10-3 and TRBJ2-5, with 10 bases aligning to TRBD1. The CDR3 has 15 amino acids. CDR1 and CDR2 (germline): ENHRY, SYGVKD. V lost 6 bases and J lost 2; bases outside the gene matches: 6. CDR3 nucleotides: TGTGCCATCAGATCCGGGACAGGGGAACAAGAGACCCAGTACTTC. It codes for CAIRSGTGEQETQYF.

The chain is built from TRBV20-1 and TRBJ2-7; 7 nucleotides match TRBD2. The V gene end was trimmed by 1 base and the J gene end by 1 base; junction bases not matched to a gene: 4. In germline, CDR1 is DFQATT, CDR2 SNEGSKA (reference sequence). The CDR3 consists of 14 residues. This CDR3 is CSARGRDYSYEQYF. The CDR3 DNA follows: TGCAGTGCTAGAGGCAGGGACTATTCCTACGAGCAGTACTTC.